The rows below give T cell receptor beta chains drawn from one sample of a study of T cell repertoires in cytomegalovirus infection. One entry per CDR3 protein, called by TCRdb with MiXCR from the reads. The table includes some 500,000 distinct CDR3 sequences, about 40% detected once. These receptors' antigens are unknown. This sample comprised cultured PBMCs, obtained from culture after CMV antigen stimulation. The receptors come from a human donor in good health (CMV status not recorded). Some clones in this sample may be carry-over from other donors' samples. The CDR3 runs from the conserved cysteine through the conserved F or W. A D gene is named only where the DNA matches it firmly. Clone size appears in some rows only: once, few, many, or a class for an expanded clone.

D gene | J gene | V gene | clone size | CDR3 protein | CDR3 DNA
- | TRBJ1-5 | TRBV4-1 | - | CASSLSLEQPQHF | TGCGCCAGCAGCCTCTCACTAGAACAGCCCCAGCATTTT
TRBD1 | TRBJ1-5 | TRBV19 | - | CASLRTGSSNQPQHF | TGTGCCAGTTTAAGGACAGGCAGCAGCAATCAGCCCCAGCATTTT
- | TRBJ2-7 | TRBV11-2 | once | CASRSRGGHEQYF | TGTGCCAGCAGGAGTAGGGGTGGGCACGAGCAGTACTTC
- | TRBJ2-7 | TRBV28 | few | CASSLTVTYEQYF | TGTGCCAGCAGTTTGACAGTAACCTACGAGCAGTACTTC
- | TRBJ2-4 | TRBV12-3/TRBV12-4 | - | CASSHFLGKNIQYF | TGTGCCAGCAGTCATTTTCTAGGCAAAAACATTCAGTACTTC
TRBD1 | TRBJ1-2 | TRBV7-2 | - | CASSQWGQEDYGYTF | TGTGCCAGCAGCCAATGGGGACAGGAAGACTATGGCTACACCTTC
- | TRBJ1-6 | TRBV7-6 | once | CASSWGSGNNSPLHF | TGTGCCAGCAGCTGGGGGTCAGGAAATAATTCACCCCTCCACTTT
- | TRBJ1-4 | TRBV7-2 | few | CASGWTLNEKLFF | TGTGCCAGCGGCTGGACCCTTAATGAAAAACTGTTTTTT
- | TRBJ1-4 | TRBV7-2 | few | CASSTIGLGREKLFF | TGTGCCAGCAGTACAATTGGGCTAGGAAGGGAAAAACTGTTTTTT
- | TRBJ2-2 | TRBV2 | few | CASHRYTGELFF | TGTGCCAGCCACAGATACACCGGGGAGCTGTTTTTT
- | TRBJ1-1 | TRBV12-3/TRBV12-4 | few | CASSFSNMNTEAFF | TGTGCCAGCAGTTTCTCCAACATGAACACTGAAGCTTTCTTT
- | TRBJ1-1 | TRBV5-1 | - | CASSPLGREGEAFF | TGCGCCAGCAGCCCCCTAGGGAGGGAAGGTGAAGCTTTCTTT
- | TRBJ2-2 | TRBV18 | - | CASSPRASTGELFF | TGTGCCAGCTCACCAAGGGCGTCCACCGGGGAGCTGTTTTTT
TRBD1 | TRBJ2-1 | TRBV20-1 | - | CSAPGQYNEQFF | TGCAGTGCTCCGGGACAGTACAATGAGCAGTTCTTC
- | TRBJ2-7 | TRBV7-6 | - | CASSPSGRTYEQYF | TGTGCCAGCAGCCCTTCGGGCAGGACCTACGAGCAGTACTTC
- | TRBJ1-3 | TRBV6-1 | few | CASSGHRRDLGSPRASSGNTIYF | TGTGCCAGCAGTGGACATAGACGGGATCTGGGGAGCCCCAGAGCGTCCTCTGGAAACACCATATATTTT
- | TRBJ2-2 | TRBV20-1 | - | CSARDRRNGGVLFF | TGCAGTGCTAGAGATCGCCGGAATGGCGGGGTGCTGTTTTTT
TRBD1 | TRBJ2-7 | TRBV2 | - | CASSEILGRDRGYEQYF | TGTGCCAGCAGTGAAATTTTGGGCCGGGACAGGGGCTACGAGCAGTACTTC
- | TRBJ2-2 | TRBV7-2 | - | CASSDYPPPAGELFF | TGTGCCAGCAGCGACTACCCCCCTCCCGCCGGGGAGCTGTTTTTT
TRBD2 | TRBJ2-3 | TRBV5-1 | - | CASSPELAGTGTDTQYF | TGCGCCAGCAGCCCTGAACTAGCGGGGACTGGCACAGATACGCAGTATTTT
- | TRBJ1-2 | TRBV7-9 | - | CASSLLVGNYGYTF | TGTGCCAGCAGCCTACTTGTGGGGAACTATGGCTACACCTTC
- | TRBJ2-3 | TRBV7-9 | few | CASSQPPKNLNTDTQYF | TGTGCCAGCAGCCAGCCACCAAAAAACCTGAACACAGATACGCAGTATTTT
- | TRBJ2-1 | TRBV27 | - | CASSLSRYRSLNEQFF | TGTGCCAGCAGTCTAAGTAGGTACAGGAGCCTCAATGAGCAGTTCTTC
TRBD2 | TRBJ2-7 | TRBV7-2 | - | CASSKRLALDEQYF | TGTGCCAGCAGCAAAAGACTAGCATTGGACGAGCAGTACTTC
- | TRBJ1-6 | TRBV27 | - | CASRRNGGPGLKSPLHF | TGTGCCAGCAGGCGTAATGGGGGGCCGGGATTGAAGTCACCCCTCCACTTT
TRBD1 | TRBJ1-1 | TRBV3-1 | - | CASTQGGGRAFF | TGTGCCAGCACCCAGGGGGGGGGAAGAGCTTTCTTT
TRBD1 | TRBJ2-1 | TRBV11-3 | - | CASSLRLGGLDEQVF | TGTGCCAGCAGCTTACGTTTAGGGGGCCTCGATGAGCAGGTCTTC
TRBD2 | TRBJ2-7 | TRBV2 | - | CASKGLAGVSYEQYF | TGTGCCAGCAAAGGACTAGCGGGAGTCTCCTACGAGCAGTACTTC
TRBD1 | TRBJ1-1 | TRBV18 | - | CASSSPRQGLSIAFF | TGTGCCAGCTCATCTCCTCGACAGGGTCTAAGTATTGCTTTCTTT
TRBD2 | TRBJ2-7 | TRBV11-2 | few | CASTAYTSGSPEQYF | TGTGCCAGCACAGCCTATACTAGCGGGAGCCCCGAACAGTACTTC
- | TRBJ1-6 | TRBV7-6 | - | CASSRSGRGSSYNSPLHF | TGTGCCAGCAGCCGCTCGGGCAGGGGAAGTTCCTATAATTCACCCCTCCACTTT
- | TRBJ2-3 | TRBV20-1 | few | CSAQTRSRDTQYF | TGCAGTGCCCAAACTAGAAGCAGGGATACGCAGTATTTT
- | TRBJ2-5 | TRBV18 | - | CASSPFLGETQYF | TGTGCCAGCTCACCATTCTTGGGAGAGACCCAGTACTTC
- | TRBJ2-5 | TRBV7-2 | - | CASSLRYFAGETQYF | TGTGCCAGCAGCTTAAGGTACTTCGCAGGAGAGACCCAGTACTTC
- | TRBJ1-1 | TRBV7-9 | many | CASSPRVAGEGTEAFF | TGTGCCAGCAGCCCCCGTGTAGCGGGCGAGGGCACTGAAGCTTTCTTT
TRBD1 | TRBJ2-5 | TRBV7-2 | many | CASSSYQGAEETQYF | TGTGCCAGCAGCTCGTACCAGGGGGCGGAGGAGACCCAGTACTTC
- | TRBJ2-5 | TRBV12-3/TRBV12-4 | - | CASSKYGTETQYF | TGTGCCAGCAGTAAATACGGCACAGAGACCCAGTACTTC
- | TRBJ2-4 | TRBV7-8 | - | CASSLAGDTGFENIQYF | TGTGCCAGCAGCTTAGCGGGGGACACAGGGTTTGAGAACATTCAGTACTTC
TRBD2 | TRBJ2-7 | TRBV12-3/TRBV12-4 | few | CASSLASGRVEQYF | TGTGCCAGCAGTTTGGCTAGCGGGAGGGTCGAGCAGTACTTC
TRBD2 | TRBJ2-1 | TRBV7-9 | once | CASSTPLRRLAPLEQFF | TGTGCCAGCAGCACCCCTTTGCGTAGACTAGCTCCTCTTGAGCAGTTCTTC
TRBD1 | TRBJ2-3 | TRBV4-3 | few | CASSQEVSRQGANTQYF | TGCGCCAGCAGCCAAGAAGTGTCGCGACAGGGGGCGAATACGCAGTATTTT
- | TRBJ2-7 | TRBV15 | - | CATSRAARPYEQYF | TGTGCCACCAGCAGAGCAGCGAGGCCCTACGAGCAGTACTTC
- | TRBJ2-7 | TRBV7-4 | - | CASSLGATLEQYF | TGTGCCAGCAGCTTAGGAGCCACGTTGGAGCAGTACTTC
TRBD2 | TRBJ2-1 | TRBV7-2 | - | CASSRSGGFYNEQFF | TGTGCCAGCAGCCGTAGCGGGGGCTTCTACAATGAGCAGTTCTTC
- | TRBJ1-2 | TRBV7-8 | - | CLVTDSVGYGYTF | TGCCTGGTGACGGACTCGGTGGGTTATGGCTACACCTTC
- | TRBJ2-3 | TRBV29-1 | - | CSVGAGPLVGTQYF | TGCAGCGTTGGGGCGGGACCCTTAGTGGGTACGCAGTATTTT
TRBD1 | TRBJ1-2 | TRBV6-1 | few | CASSLQPGQGDYGYTF | TGTGCCAGCAGTTTACAACCGGGACAGGGAGACTATGGCTACACCTTC
TRBD2 | TRBJ2-5 | TRBV20-1 | - | CSASRRGETQYF | TGCAGTGCTAGTAGGCGGGGGGAGACCCAGTACTTC
TRBD2 | TRBJ2-7 | TRBV20-1 | - | CSARWGGSYEQYF | TGCAGTGCTAGATGGGGAGGGTCCTACGAGCAGTACTTC
TRBD1 | TRBJ1-2 | TRBV29-1 | once | CSVPSGTDNYGYTF | TGCAGCGTACCCTCCGGGACAGACAACTATGGCTACACCTTC
- | TRBJ2-5 | TRBV7-8 | many | CASSLRPAEYQETQYF | TGTGCCAGCAGCTTAAGGCCAGCGGAGTACCAAGAGACCCAGTACTTC
- | TRBJ2-2 | TRBV7-2 | many | CASSLAYRQELFF | TGTGCCAGCAGCTTAGCGTACAGGCAGGAGCTGTTTTTT
- | TRBJ2-3 | TRBV7-2 | - | CASSLGESTDTQYF | TGTGCCAGCAGCTTAGGGGAGAGCACAGATACGCAGTATTTT